A selection of T cell receptor beta chains follows, all from one sample in a study of blood T cell repertoires in COVID-19. Some clones are missing from TCRdb's copy, which holds only in-frame ones; the method was immunoSEQ multiplex PCR. The sample holds about 240,000 clones; under 90% are singletons and the top ten take 3% to 4.5%. Material for sequencing was PBMCs or T cells enriched from blood (not recorded which). The receptor set was obtained from a woman aged 40-49 years who had been exposed to COVID-19. The CDR3 runs from the conserved cysteine through the conserved F or W. The D gene is left open where the match is weak. Only part of the rows carry a size: once, few, many, or a class if the clone is expanded.

TGTGCCAGCAGCTTAGGACGCAACCTAGCGGACACTGAAGCTTTCTTT,CASSLGRNLADTEAFF,-,-,TRBJ1-1,TRBV11-2
TGTGCCAGCAGCTTCAACTATGGAAACACCATATATTTT,CASSFNYGNTIYF,-,-,TRBJ1-3,TRBV5-6
TGTGCCAGCAGAGGAGGTCGGGAAAAACTGTTTTTT,CASRGGREKLFF,-,once,TRBJ1-4,TRBV6-5
TGTGCCAGCACCTCCCCCGGGGTATTAAGTGAGCAGTTCTTC,CASTSPGVLSEQFF,-,-,TRBJ2-1,TRBV9
TGTGCCAGCAGTTTGATACAGGGGTATGGCTACACCTTC,CASSLIQGYGYTF,TRBD1,-,TRBJ1-2,TRBV27
TGTGCCAGCAGCTTAGGGACAGGGCCAGCTTTCTTT,CASSLGTGPAFF,TRBD1,-,TRBJ1-1,TRBV7-9
TGTGCCAGCACCCAAGACAGGGACTATGGCTACACCTTC,CASTQDRDYGYTF,TRBD1,-,TRBJ1-2,TRBV12-3/TRBV12-4
TGTGCCAGCAGCGTTCAACTAGCGGGATCAGATACGCAGTATTTT,CASSVQLAGSDTQYF,TRBD2,-,TRBJ2-3,TRBV9
TGTGCCAGCAGTTTGGGCGGGAACTATGGCTACACCTTC,CASSLGGNYGYTF,-,-,TRBJ1-2,TRBV12-3/TRBV12-4
TGTGCCAGCAGTTACAAAACAACAGGGGGCCCCAATCAGCCCCAGCATTTT,CASSYKTTGGPNQPQHF,TRBD1,few,TRBJ1-5,TRBV6-7
TGTGCCAGCAGTGAAGGGGGGGCTAATGAAAAACTGTTTTTT,CASSEGGANEKLFF,-,-,TRBJ1-4,TRBV2
TGTGCCAGCAGTTACTCGAGCGGGGGGCAGGGCGAGCAGTACTTC,CASSYSSGGQGEQYF,TRBD2,-,TRBJ2-7,TRBV6-5
TGTGCCAGCTCACCACCCTCCCGCGAGGAGACCCAGTACTTC,CASSPPSREETQYF,-,-,TRBJ2-5,TRBV18
TGCGCCAGCAGCTTGGGGTCGGGGGAAGCCGGGGAGCTGTTTTTT,CASSLGSGEAGELFF,-,-,TRBJ2-2,TRBV5-1
TGTGCCAGCAGCTTAGGGTACAGGGGAATCAGGCAGCCCCAGCATTTT,CASSLGYRGIRQPQHF,TRBD1,-,TRBJ1-5,TRBV7-7
TGTGCCAGCAGCTTAGGGCAAACAGAGCAGTACTTC,CASSLGQTEQYF,-,-,TRBJ2-7,TRBV7-6
TGCGCCAGCAGCATGGGAGCTAGCGGGGGGGCCGGGGAGACCCAGTACTTC,CASSMGASGGAGETQYF,TRBD2,-,TRBJ2-5,TRBV5-1
TGTGCCAGCTCACACCTAGACAGGGGAGGAACCCCTGAAGCTTTCTTT,CASSHLDRGGTPEAFF,TRBD1,few,TRBJ1-1,TRBV18
TGTGCCAGCAGTTCCCGGACAGGGATCTACAATGAGCAGTTCTTC,CASSSRTGIYNEQFF,TRBD1,-,TRBJ2-1,TRBV27
TGTGCCAGCAGTATACGGGAGAGAACAGATACGCAGTATTTT,CASSIRERTDTQYF,-,once,TRBJ2-3,TRBV6-5
TGTGCCAGCAGCCCGGACAGGGGGGGCTACACCTTC,CASSPDRGGYTF,TRBD1,-,TRBJ1-2,TRBV5-6
TGTGCCTGGAGTCAGGGAGGGGTTGGCTACACCTTC,CAWSQGGVGYTF,-,-,TRBJ1-2,TRBV30
TGTGCCACGCACAATAGCAATCAGCCCCAGCATTTT,CATHNSNQPQHF,-,-,TRBJ1-5,TRBV28
TGTGCCAGCAGGACCTATAGGAGGGGAGCTAATGAAAAACTGTTTTTT,CASRTYRRGANEKLFF,-,-,TRBJ1-4,TRBV6-4
TGTGCCAGCATGGAGGTGGACACCGGGGAGCTGTTTTTT,CASMEVDTGELFF,-,-,TRBJ2-2,TRBV2
TGTGCCTGGAGTCTCAGGCCGTACTATGGCTACACCTTC,CAWSLRPYYGYTF,-,-,TRBJ1-2,TRBV30
TGTGCCAGCAGGGAGGACGGCCGCTATGGCTACACCTTC,CASREDGRYGYTF,-,-,TRBJ1-2,TRBV12-3/TRBV12-4
TGTGCCAGCAACTACAGGGGGTGGACTGAAGCTTTCTTT,CASNYRGWTEAFF,TRBD1,-,TRBJ1-1,TRBV3-1/TRBV3-2
TGCGCCAGCAGCGAGGGACTAGCGGGGTACGAATCGCAGTATTTT,CASSEGLAGYESQYF,TRBD2,-,TRBJ2-3,TRBV5-1
TGTGCCTGGAGTATTATGGGGACTAGCGGGGCCTACGAGCAGTACTTC,CAWSIMGTSGAYEQYF,TRBD2,-,TRBJ2-7,TRBV30
TGTGCCAGCAGTTTAAATGGCGGCAGCCTCTATGGCTACACCTTC,CASSLNGGSLYGYTF,-,once,TRBJ1-2,TRBV27
TGTGCCAGCAGTTCCCCGGACAGGGGTGCCTACGAGCAGTACTTC,CASSSPDRGAYEQYF,TRBD1,-,TRBJ2-7,TRBV27
TGTGCCAGCAGCCCCCTCCGAGCGGGAGGACAAGAGACCCAGTACTTC,CASSPLRAGGQETQYF,TRBD2,-,TRBJ2-5,TRBV7-8
TGTGCCAGCAGCTTGGAGAGAGGAAGCAATCAGCCCCAGCATTTT,CASSLERGSNQPQHF,-,-,TRBJ1-5,TRBV11-2
TGTGCCAGCTCCACTCCGGGACAGGGAGAAGTAGGCTACACCTTC,CASSTPGQGEVGYTF,TRBD1,-,TRBJ1-2,TRBV28
TGCAGCGCCGGGACAGGAGATGAAAAACTGTTTTTT,CSAGTGDEKLFF,TRBD1,few,TRBJ1-4,TRBV29-1
TGTGCCAGCAGCCCACGCTTCTCTCGGACAGGGGATAATTCACCCCTCCACTTT,CASSPRFSRTGDNSPLHF,TRBD1,few,TRBJ1-6,TRBV3-1/TRBV3-2
TGTGCCAGCAGTTACTCGAGGGCGATCGGGGCTTTCTTT,CASSYSRAIGAFF,-,-,TRBJ1-1,TRBV6-2/TRBV6-3
TGTGCCAGCCAACTAGCCGGGGGAGAGACCCAGTACTTC,CASQLAGGETQYF,-,-,TRBJ2-5,TRBV3-1/TRBV3-2
TGTGCCAGCAGCGTGGCGGGGGGCCGGGTAGATACGCAGTATTTT,CASSVAGGRVDTQYF,TRBD2,-,TRBJ2-3,TRBV9
TGTGCCAGCAGCTTAGCCCCGGTACAGTTCAACGAGCAGTACTTC,CASSLAPVQFNEQYF,-,-,TRBJ2-7,TRBV11-2
TGCGCCAGCAGCCAAGAGGGGACAGGGCGAAAACTGTTTTTT,CASSQEGTGRKLFF,TRBD1,few,TRBJ1-4,TRBV4-3
TGTGCCAGCAGCGTAGGATCTAGTACCGGGGAGCTGTTTTTT,CASSVGSSTGELFF,-,-,TRBJ2-2,TRBV9
TGTGCCAGCAGCTTGGGAGCAGGGGCGACAGGGCCCCAGCATTTT,CASSLGAGATGPQHF,-,-,TRBJ1-5,TRBV5-6
TGTGCCAGTAGTATCGAGGGGGCGTTAGAGGATGAGCAGTTCTTC,CASSIEGALEDEQFF,TRBD1,-,TRBJ2-1,TRBV19
TGTGCCAGCAGCTGGGACAGGGGGACCGACGGCTACACCTTC,CASSWDRGTDGYTF,TRBD1,-,TRBJ1-2,TRBV5-4
TGCGCCAGCAGCTTGGAACAGGGCCGTTCACCCCTCCACTTT,CASSLEQGRSPLHF,-,-,TRBJ1-6,TRBV5-1
TGTGCCAGCAGTCCCCGGGACACCTATGGCTACACCTTC,CASSPRDTYGYTF,-,-,TRBJ1-2,TRBV6-5